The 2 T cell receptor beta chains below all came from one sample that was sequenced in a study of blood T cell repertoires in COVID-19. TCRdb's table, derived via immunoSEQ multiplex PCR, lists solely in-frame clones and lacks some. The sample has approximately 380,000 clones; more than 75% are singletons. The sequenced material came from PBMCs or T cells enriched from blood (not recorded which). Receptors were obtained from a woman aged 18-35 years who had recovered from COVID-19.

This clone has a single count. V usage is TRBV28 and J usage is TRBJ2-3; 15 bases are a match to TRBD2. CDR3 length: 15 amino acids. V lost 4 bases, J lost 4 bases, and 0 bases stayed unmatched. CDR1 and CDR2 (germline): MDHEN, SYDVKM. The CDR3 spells CASSWTSGGADTQYF. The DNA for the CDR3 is TGTGCCAGCAGTTGGACTAGCGGGGGGGCAGATACGCAGTATTTT.

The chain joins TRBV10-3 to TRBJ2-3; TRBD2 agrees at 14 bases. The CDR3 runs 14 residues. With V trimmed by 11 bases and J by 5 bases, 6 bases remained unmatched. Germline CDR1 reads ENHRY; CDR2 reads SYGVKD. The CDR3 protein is CALGTSGGLDTQYF. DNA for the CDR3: TGTGCCCTCGGGACTAGCGGGGGTTTAGATACGCAGTATTTT.